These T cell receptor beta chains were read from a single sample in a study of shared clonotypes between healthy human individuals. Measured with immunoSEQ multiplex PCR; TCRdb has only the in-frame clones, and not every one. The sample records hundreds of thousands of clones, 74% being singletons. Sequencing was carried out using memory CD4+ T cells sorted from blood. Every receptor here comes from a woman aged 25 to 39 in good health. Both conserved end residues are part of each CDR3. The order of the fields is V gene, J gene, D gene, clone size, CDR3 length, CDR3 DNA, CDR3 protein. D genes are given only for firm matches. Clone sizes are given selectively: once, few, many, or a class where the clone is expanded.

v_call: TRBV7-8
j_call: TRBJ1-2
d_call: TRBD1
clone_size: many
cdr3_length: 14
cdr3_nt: TGTGCCAGCAGCGTCGGACAGGGAGGCTATGGCTACACCTTC
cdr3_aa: CASSVGQGGYGYTF

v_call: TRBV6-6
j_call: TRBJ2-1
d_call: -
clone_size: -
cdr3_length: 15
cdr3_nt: TGTGCCAGCAGCCCCGTCGACTCGGGGACCAATGAGCAGTTCTTC
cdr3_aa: CASSPVDSGTNEQFF

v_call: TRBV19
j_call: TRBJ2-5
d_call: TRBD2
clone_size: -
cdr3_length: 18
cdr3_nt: TGTGCCAGTAGTCCCAAATTAGCGGGAGGAACTGAACAAGAGACCCAGTACTTC
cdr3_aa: CASSPKLAGGTEQETQYF

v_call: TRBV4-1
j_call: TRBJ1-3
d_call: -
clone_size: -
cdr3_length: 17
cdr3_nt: TGCGCCAGCAGCCAAGCAAGTATAGGGGCAAATCGAAACACCATATATTTT
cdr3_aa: CASSQASIGANRNTIYF

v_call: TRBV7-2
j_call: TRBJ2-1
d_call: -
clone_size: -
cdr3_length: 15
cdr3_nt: TGTGCCAGCAGCCTTCGACTAGGACGAGGCAATGAGCAGTTCTTC
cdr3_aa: CASSLRLGRGNEQFF

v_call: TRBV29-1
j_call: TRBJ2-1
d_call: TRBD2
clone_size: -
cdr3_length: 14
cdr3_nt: TGCAGCGTCGGAGTAGCGGGAGGAGTCTATGAGCAGTTCTTC
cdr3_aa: CSVGVAGGVYEQFF

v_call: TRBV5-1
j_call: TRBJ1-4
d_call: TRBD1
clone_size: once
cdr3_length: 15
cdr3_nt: TGCGCCAGCAGCCGCTACGACAGGGGAGGCGAAAAACTGTTTTTT
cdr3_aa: CASSRYDRGGEKLFF

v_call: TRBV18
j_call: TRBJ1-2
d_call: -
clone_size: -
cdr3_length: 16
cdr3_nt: TGTGCCAGCTCACCATCCCACGACAGGATCGGGTATGGCTACACCTTC
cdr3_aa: CASSPSHDRIGYGYTF

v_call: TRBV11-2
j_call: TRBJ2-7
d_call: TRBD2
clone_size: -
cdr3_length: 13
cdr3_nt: TGTGCCAGCAGCCCCCAGCGGGACGTCGAGCAGTACTTC
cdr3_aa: CASSPQRDVEQYF

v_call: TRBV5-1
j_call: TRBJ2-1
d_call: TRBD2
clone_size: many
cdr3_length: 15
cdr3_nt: TGCGCCAGCAGCTTGTCTAGCGGGAGTTACAATGAGCAGTTCTTC
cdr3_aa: CASSLSSGSYNEQFF

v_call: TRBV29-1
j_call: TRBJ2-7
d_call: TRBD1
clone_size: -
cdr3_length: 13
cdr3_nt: TGCAGCGTGGGCGACAGGGGGAGATACGAGCAGTACTTC
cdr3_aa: CSVGDRGRYEQYF

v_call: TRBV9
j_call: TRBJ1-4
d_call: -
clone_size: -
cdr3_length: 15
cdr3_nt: TGTGCCAGCAGCCCCCAGGGTTCCGCCGGGGAAAAACTGTTTTTT
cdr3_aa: CASSPQGSAGEKLFF

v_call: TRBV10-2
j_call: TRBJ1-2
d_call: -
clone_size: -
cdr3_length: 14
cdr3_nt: TGCGCCAGCAGTGAGGCAGGCGGGGGAGGAGGCTACACCTTC
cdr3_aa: CASSEAGGGGGYTF

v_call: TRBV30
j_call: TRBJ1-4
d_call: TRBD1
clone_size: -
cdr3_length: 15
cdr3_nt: TGTGCCTGGAGTGTTCTCGGGACAGGGGACGAAAAACTGTTTTTT
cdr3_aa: CAWSVLGTGDEKLFF

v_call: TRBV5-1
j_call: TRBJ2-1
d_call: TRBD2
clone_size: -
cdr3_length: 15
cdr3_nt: TGCGCCAGCAGCTTTCAGGGACTAGTAAACAATGAGCAGTTCTTC
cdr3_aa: CASSFQGLVNNEQFF

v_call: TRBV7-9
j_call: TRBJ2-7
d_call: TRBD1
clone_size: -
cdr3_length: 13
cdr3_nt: TGTGCCAGCAGCTTAGGACAGGGGTGGGAGCAGTACTTC
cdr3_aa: CASSLGQGWEQYF

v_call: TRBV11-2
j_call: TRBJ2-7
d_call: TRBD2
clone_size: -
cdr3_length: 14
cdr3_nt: TGTGCCAGCAGCTCTCTAGCGGAAAATTACGAGCAGTACTTC
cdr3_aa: CASSSLAENYEQYF

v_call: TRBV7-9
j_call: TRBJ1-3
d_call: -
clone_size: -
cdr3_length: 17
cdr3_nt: TGTGCCAGCAGCTTAGGGCGAGGTCCAAGCTCTGGAAACACCATATATTTT
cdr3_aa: CASSLGRGPSSGNTIYF